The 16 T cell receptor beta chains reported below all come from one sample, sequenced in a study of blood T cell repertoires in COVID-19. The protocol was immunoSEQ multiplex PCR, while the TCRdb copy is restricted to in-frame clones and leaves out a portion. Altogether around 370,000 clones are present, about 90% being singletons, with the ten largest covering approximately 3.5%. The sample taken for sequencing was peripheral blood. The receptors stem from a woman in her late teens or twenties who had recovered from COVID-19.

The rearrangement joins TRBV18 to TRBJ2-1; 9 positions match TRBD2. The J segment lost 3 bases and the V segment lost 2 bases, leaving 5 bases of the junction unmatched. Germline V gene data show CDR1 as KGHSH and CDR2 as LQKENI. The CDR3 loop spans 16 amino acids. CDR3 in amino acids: CASSPGRGGRYNEQFF. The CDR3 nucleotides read TGTGCCAGCTCACCAGGGCGGGGGGGACGCTACAATGAGCAGTTCTTC.

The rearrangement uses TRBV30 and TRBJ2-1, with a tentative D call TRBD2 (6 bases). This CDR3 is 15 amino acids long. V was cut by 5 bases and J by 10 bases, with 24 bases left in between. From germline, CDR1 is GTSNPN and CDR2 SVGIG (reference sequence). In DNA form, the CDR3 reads TGTGCCTGGGCCCTCGAGAAGCGGTCCGGGGGAGAGCAGTTCTTC. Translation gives CAWALEKRSGGEQFF.

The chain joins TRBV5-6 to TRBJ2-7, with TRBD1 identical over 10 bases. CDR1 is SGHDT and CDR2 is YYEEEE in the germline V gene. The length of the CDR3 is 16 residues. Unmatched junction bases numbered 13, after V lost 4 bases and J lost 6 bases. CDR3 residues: CASSLGTGAVEAEQYV. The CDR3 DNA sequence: TGTGCCAGCAGCCTCGGGACAGGGGCAGTGGAGGCCGAGCAGTACGTC.

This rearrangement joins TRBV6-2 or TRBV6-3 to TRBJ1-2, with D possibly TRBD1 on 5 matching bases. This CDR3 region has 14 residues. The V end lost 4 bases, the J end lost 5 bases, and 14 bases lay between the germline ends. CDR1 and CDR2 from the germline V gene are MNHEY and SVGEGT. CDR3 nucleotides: TGTGCCAGCAGTTCCGGACACCTGGGATATGGCTACACCTTC. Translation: CASSSGHLGYGYTF.

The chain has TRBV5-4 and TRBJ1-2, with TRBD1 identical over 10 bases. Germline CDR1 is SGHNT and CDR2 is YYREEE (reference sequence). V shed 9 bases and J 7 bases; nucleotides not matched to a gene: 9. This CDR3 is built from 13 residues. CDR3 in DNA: TGTGCCATCCCGCGGGGACAGGGGTCTGGCTACACCTTC. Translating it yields CAIPRGQGSGYTF. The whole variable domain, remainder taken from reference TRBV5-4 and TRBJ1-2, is ETGVTQSPTHLIKTRGQQVTLRCSSQSGHNTVSWYQQALGQGPQFIFQYYREEENGRGNFPPRFSGLQFPNYSSELNVNALELDDSALYLCAIPRGQGSGYTFGSGTRLTVV.

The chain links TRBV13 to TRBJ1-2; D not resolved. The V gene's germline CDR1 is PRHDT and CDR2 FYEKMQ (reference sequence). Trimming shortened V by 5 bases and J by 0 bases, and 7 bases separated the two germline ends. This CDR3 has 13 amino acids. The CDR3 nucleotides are TGTGCCAGCAGCGTCGTCTCTAACTATGGCTACACCTTC. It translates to CASSVVSNYGYTF.

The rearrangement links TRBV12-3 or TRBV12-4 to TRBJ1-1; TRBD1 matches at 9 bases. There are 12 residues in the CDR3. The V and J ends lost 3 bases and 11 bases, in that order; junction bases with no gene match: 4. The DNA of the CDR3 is TGTGCCAGCAGTTTCCCAGGACAGGGGGCTTTCTTT. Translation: CASSFPGQGAFF.

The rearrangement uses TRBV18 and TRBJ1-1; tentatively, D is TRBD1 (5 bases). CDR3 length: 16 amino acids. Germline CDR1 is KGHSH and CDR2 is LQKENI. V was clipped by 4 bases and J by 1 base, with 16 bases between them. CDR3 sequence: CASSRGRANENTEAFF. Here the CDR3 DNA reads TGTGCCAGCTCACGGGGCAGGGCTAACGAGAACACTGAAGCTTTCTTT.

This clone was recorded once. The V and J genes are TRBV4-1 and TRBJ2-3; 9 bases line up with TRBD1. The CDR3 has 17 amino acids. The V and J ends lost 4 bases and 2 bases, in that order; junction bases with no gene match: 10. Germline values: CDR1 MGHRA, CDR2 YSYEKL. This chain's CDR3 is CASSRRATGGDTDTQYF. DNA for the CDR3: TGCGCCAGCAGCCGTCGGGCTACAGGGGGCGACACAGATACGCAGTATTTT.

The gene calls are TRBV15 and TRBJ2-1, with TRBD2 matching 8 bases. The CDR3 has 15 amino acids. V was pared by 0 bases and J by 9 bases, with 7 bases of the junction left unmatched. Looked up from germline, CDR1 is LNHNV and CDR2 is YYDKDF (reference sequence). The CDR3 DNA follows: TGTGCCACCAGCAGAGAGGATAGCGGGAAGGCTGAGCAGTTCTTC. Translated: CATSREDSGKAEQFF.

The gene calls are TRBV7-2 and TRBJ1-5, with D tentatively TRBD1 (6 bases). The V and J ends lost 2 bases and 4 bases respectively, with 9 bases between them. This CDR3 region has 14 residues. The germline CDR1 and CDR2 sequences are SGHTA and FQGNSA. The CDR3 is CASSLQGWNQPQHF. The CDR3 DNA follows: TGTGCCAGCAGCTTACAGGGGTGGAATCAGCCCCAGCATTTT.

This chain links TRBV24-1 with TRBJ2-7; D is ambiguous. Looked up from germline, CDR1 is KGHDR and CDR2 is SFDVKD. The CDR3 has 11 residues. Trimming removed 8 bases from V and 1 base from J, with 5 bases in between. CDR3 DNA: TGTGCCACCAACATGTCCTACGAGCAGTACGTC. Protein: CATNMSYEQYV.

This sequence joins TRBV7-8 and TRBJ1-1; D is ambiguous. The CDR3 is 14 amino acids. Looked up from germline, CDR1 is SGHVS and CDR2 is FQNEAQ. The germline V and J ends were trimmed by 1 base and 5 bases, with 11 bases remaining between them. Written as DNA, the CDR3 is TGTGCCAGCAGCTTAGAAGCGGGTGGGACTGAAGCTTTCTTT. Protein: CASSLEAGGTEAFF.

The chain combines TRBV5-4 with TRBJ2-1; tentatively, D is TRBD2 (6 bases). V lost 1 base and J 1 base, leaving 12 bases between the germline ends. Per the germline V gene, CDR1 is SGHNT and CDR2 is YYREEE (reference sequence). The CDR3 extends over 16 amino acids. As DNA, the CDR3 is TGTGCCAGCAGCTTGTCGGGCGGGGAATCCTACAATGAGCAGTTCTTC. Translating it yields CASSLSGGESYNEQFF.

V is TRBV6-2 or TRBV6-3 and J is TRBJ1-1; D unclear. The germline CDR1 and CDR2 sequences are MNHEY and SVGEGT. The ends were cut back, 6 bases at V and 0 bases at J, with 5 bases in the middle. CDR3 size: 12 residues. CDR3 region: CASSSMNTEAFF. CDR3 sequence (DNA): TGTGCCAGCAGCAGCATGAACACTGAAGCTTTCTTT.

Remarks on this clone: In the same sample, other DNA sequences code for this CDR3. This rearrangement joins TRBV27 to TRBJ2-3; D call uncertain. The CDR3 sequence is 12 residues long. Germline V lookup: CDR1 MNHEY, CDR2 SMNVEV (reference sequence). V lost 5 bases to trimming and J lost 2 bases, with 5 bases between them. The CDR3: CASSPSTDTQYF. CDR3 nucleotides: TGTGCCAGCAGTCCGTCCACAGATACGCAGTATTTT.